This T cell receptor beta chain was found in a study of CD8 T cells in Susac syndrome. The CDR3 loop spans 13 amino acids. Germline V CDR1 and CDR2: SEHNR, FQNEAQ (reference sequence). V gave up 6 bases and J gave up 7 bases; unmatched junction bases: 9. It was with random hexamers that about 0.45 to 1 ug RNA was reverse transcribed. TCRdb analysed the immunoSEQ multiplex PCR reads with MiXCR anew, one entry per CDR3 protein. Here the sample spans about 210,000 distinct CDR3 sequences, approximately 94% being singletons. The source is a human donor with Susac syndrome. V and J are TRBV7-9 and TRBJ2-7; 7 nucleotides align to TRBD1. The specimen was CD4+ T cells from PBMCs. CDR3 in DNA: TGTGCCAGCAGTCAAAACAACAGGGGTGAGCAGTACTTC. Translated: CASSQNNRGEQYF.